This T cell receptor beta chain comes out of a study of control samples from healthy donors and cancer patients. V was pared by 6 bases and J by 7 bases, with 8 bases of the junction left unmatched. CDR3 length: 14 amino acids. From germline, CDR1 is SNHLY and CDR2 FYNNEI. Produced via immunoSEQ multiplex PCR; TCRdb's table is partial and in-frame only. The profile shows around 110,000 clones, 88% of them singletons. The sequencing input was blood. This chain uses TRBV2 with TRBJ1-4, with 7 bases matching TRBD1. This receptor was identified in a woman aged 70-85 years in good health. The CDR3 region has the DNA TGTGCCAGCAGGATAGGACAGGCCCGTGAAAAACTGTTTTTT. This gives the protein CASRIGQAREKLFF.